The clone carrying this T cell receptor (beta chain) was recorded many times. What it binds is not known. Germline V gene data show CDR1 as MDHEN and CDR2 as SYDVKM. V was clipped by 2 bases and J by 5 bases, with 10 bases between them. The CDR3 runs 13 residues. The diagnoses drew upon clinical symptoms, serum thyroxine and TRAb, thyroid ultrasound and orbital computed tomography. This record comes from a study of T cells in Graves' hyperthyroidism and ophthalmopathy. Study-level information: Before any treatment, at initial diagnosis, peripheral blood was collected.

Study results and caveats: Model output signaled ophthalmopathy a median about 6.3 months ahead of onset.

Amplification yielded TCR beta CDR3 regions, with RNA transcripts as the source. Using the HTBI primer set, a first-round RT-PCR was run on the TCR CDR3. Using its own MiXCR run on the multiplex PCR reads, TCRdb lists one record per CDR3 protein. The table lists approximately 600,000 distinct CDR3 sequences, 20% of them singletons. Specimen: blood. The chain uses TRBV28 and TRBJ2-7; weak D call: TRBD1 (5 bases). The TCR comes from a man between 25 and 39 years old with Graves' ophthalmopathy. The CDR3, as DNA: TGTGCCAGCAGTTTAGGCAGGGTTGACGAGCAGTACTTC. This encodes CASSLGRVDEQYF. Filled out from reference TRBV28 and TRBJ2-7, the complete variable domain reads DVKVTQSSRYLVKRTGEKVFLECVQDMDHENMFWYRQDPGLGLRLIYFSYDVKMKEKGDIPEGYSVSREKKERFSLILESASTNQTSMYLCASSLGRVDEQYFGPGTRLTVT.